Listed here are 20 T cell receptor beta chains from one sample, sequenced in a study of T cell responses to AZD1222 COVID-19 vaccine. The data were produced by immunoSEQ multiplex PCR, yet TCRdb's version contains in-frame clones alone and is incomplete. The profile shows around 120,000 clones, 89% of them singletons. Sequenced here: peripheral blood, sampled on day 0 of AZD1222 vaccination. All receptors derive from an adult in good health.

This chain connects TRBV7-2 to TRBJ1-6; D ambiguous. Germline CDR1 and CDR2: SGHTA and FQGNSA. This CDR3 region has 13 residues. V lost 1 base, J lost 10 bases, and 8 bases lay in between. This chain's CDR3 is CASSLDVGSPLHF. CDR3 in DNA: TGTGCCAGCAGCTTAGACGTAGGCTCACCCCTCCACTTT.

This chain links TRBV7-9 with TRBJ2-3, with D perhaps TRBD1 (5 bases). This CDR3 has 11 amino acids. Germline values: CDR1 SEHNR, CDR2 FQNEAQ (reference sequence). CDR3 nucleotide sequence: TGTGCAGGGGATGGCACAGATACGCAGTATTTT. Protein: CAGDGTDTQYF. The full variable domain, completed using reference TRBV7-9 and TRBJ2-3, is DTGVSQNPRHKITKRGQNVTFRCDPISEHNRLYWYRQTLGQGPEFLTYFQNEAQLEKSRLLSDRFSAERPKGSFSTLEIQRTEQGDSAMYLCAGDGTDTQYFGPGTRLTVL.

V is TRBV18 and J is TRBJ1-5; D not resolved. Germline lookup yields CDR1 KGHSH and CDR2 LQKENI. The CDR3 length is 13 residues. V was trimmed by 5 bases and J by 2 bases, leaving 7 bases between them. CDR3 region: CASSVEGNQPQHF. The CDR3 DNA reads as TGTGCCAGCTCAGTAGAGGGCAATCAGCCCCAGCATTTT.

This clone occurred a few times. This chain connects TRBV6-6 to TRBJ1-1; D is possibly TRBD1 (6 bases). Between the trimmed V and J ends, which lost 2 bases and 7 bases, there was a span of 17 bases. Germline V gene data show CDR1 as MNHNY and CDR2 as SVGAGI (reference sequence). The CDR3 spans 15 residues. The CDR3 protein is CASSYPSGGRNEAFF. CDR3 DNA: TGTGCCAGCAGTTACCCGTCCGGGGGGCGGAATGAAGCTTTCTTT.

The chain carries TRBV6-1 and TRBJ1-5; D is possibly TRBD1 (6 bases). Germline V gives CDR1 MNHNS, CDR2 SASEGT. Trimming pared 6 bases from V and 2 bases from J, leaving 23 bases between. The CDR3 consists of 18 residues. Here the CDR3 DNA reads TGTGCCAGCAGAGAATCTACAGGGCTGAGGGTCGGCAATCAGCCCCAGCATTTT. Translating gives CASRESTGLRVGNQPQHF.

This clone was detected once. The rearrangement uses TRBV28 and TRBJ2-7; D assignment may be TRBD1 or TRBD2 (5 bases each). V was cut by 6 bases and J by 0 bases, with 18 bases left in between. This CDR3 comprises 16 residues. Germline CDR1 and CDR2: MDHEN and SYDVKM. CDR3: CASSGIGGRSSYEQYF. DNA of the CDR3: TGTGCCAGCAGCGGCATTGGGGGACGTTCCTCCTACGAGCAGTACTTC.

The rearrangement uses TRBV3-1 (or the pseudogene TRBV3-2) and TRBJ1-5; TRBD1 might be the D (6 bases). CDR1 is LGHDT, CDR2 YNNKEL, per germline (reference sequence). CDR3 length equals 17 residues. Trimming left V 1 base short and J 3 bases short, with 16 bases between. CDR3 amino acids: CASSQGTGASSNQPQHF. Here the CDR3 DNA reads TGTGCCAGCAGCCAAGGGACGGGGGCTAGTTCCAATCAGCCCCAGCATTTT.

The chain joins TRBV19 to TRBJ1-2; possible D gene TRBD1, 6 bases. This CDR3 comprises 17 residues. The germline CDR1 and CDR2 sequences are LNHDA and SQIVND (reference sequence). V lost 0 bases to trimming and J lost 1 base, with 15 bases between them. CDR3 DNA sequence: TGTGCCAGTAGTATAGATCCCTACGGGGGGCTTAACTATGGCTACACCTTC. It yields the protein CASSIDPYGGLNYGYTF.

V usage is TRBV6-5 and J usage is TRBJ1-3; D unresolved. Per the germline V gene, CDR1 is MNHEY and CDR2 is SVGAGI. CDR3 size: 10 residues. The CDR3 protein is CATIFNTIYF. The CDR3 region has the DNA TGTGCTACCATCTTTAACACCATATATTTT.

The chain links TRBV5-1 to TRBJ2-7; D not certain. The germline V and J ends were trimmed by 4 bases and 3 bases, with 17 bases remaining between them. CDR1 is SGHRS, CDR2 YFSETQ, per germline. This CDR3 has 15 amino acids. CDR3 amino acids: CASSASGQNGYEQYF. The CDR3 DNA sequence: TGCGCCAGCAGCGCATCCGGCCAAAATGGCTACGAGCAGTACTTC.

To note about this clone: This CDR3 is also generated by other DNA sequences in the sample. This chain connects TRBV24-1 to TRBJ1-5; a weak D match, TRBD1 (6 bases). V lost 3 bases and J lost 2, with 7 bases in between. CDR3 length: 14 residues. Per the germline V gene, CDR1 is KGHDR and CDR2 is SFDVKD. The CDR3 loop reads CATSDNRGNQPQHF. The CDR3, as DNA: TGTGCCACCAGTGATAACAGGGGCAATCAGCCCCAGCATTTT.

The chain recombines TRBV15 with TRBJ1-2; TRBD1 matches at 8 bases. CDR1 and CDR2 from the germline V gene are LNHNV and YYDKDF (reference sequence). The trim removed 6 bases at V and 3 bases at J, leaving 18 bases unmatched. This CDR3 is built from 18 residues. CDR3 region: CATRPLIFGQGLDYGYTF. CDR3 DNA: TGTGCCACCAGACCCCTGATCTTCGGACAGGGCTTGGACTATGGCTACACCTTC.

The chain is built from TRBV5-6 and TRBJ2-3; perhaps TRBD2 as D (6 bases). CDR3 length: 15 amino acids. Germline values: CDR1 SGHDT, CDR2 YYEEEE. The V end lost 4 bases, the J end lost 2 bases, and 14 bases lay between the germline ends. CDR3 DNA sequence: TGTGCCAGCAGCAAAACTAGCTTTTACACAGATACGCAGTATTTT. Translated: CASSKTSFYTDTQYF.

The chain combines TRBV7-6 with TRBJ2-7; TRBD2 is a possible D gene (6 bases). The germline V gene encodes CDR1 SGHVS and CDR2 FNYEAQ. This CDR3 has 15 amino acids. The ends were cut back, 1 base at V and 3 bases at J, with 13 bases in the middle. CDR3 bases: TGTGCCAGCAGCTTAGAAGGGGCGGGGTACTACGAGCAGTACTTC. It specifies CASSLEGAGYYEQYF. Drawing the rest from reference TRBV7-6 and TRBJ2-7, the complete variable domain is GAGVSQSPRYKVTKRGQDVALRCDPISGHVSLYWYRQALGQGPEFLTYFNYEAQQDKSGLPNDRFSAERPEGSISTLTIQRTEQRDSAMYRCASSLEGAGYYEQYFGPGTRLTVT.

V is TRBV5-1 and J is TRBJ2-7, with TRBD2 matching over 9 bases. The CDR3 totals 15 residues. CDR1 SGHRS and CDR2 YFSETQ come from the germline V gene. J lost 1 base, V lost 6 bases, and 8 bases had no gene match. The CDR3 reads CASTETSGRSYEQYF. CDR3 sequence (DNA): TGCGCCAGCACTGAGACTAGCGGTAGATCCTACGAGCAGTACTTC.

The V gene is TRBV7-2, the J gene TRBJ1-2, with D unresolved. The CDR3 runs to 14 residues. Trimming stripped 2 bases from V and 2 bases from J, with 9 bases between. CDR1 is SGHTA, CDR2 FQGNSA, per germline. CDR3 amino acids: CASSLWDSNYGYTF. The CDR3 DNA sequence: TGTGCCAGCAGCTTATGGGATAGCAACTATGGCTACACCTTC.

This clone was picked up a small number of times. The chain joins TRBV3-1 (or the pseudogene TRBV3-2) to TRBJ2-2; possible D gene TRBD2, 6 bases. V was shortened by 5 bases and J by 4 bases, with 11 bases between the two germline ends. This CDR3 contains 14 residues. CDR1 is LGHDT and CDR2 is YNNKEL in the germline V gene (reference sequence). Here the CDR3 reads CASSGGLSTGELFF. In nucleotides, the CDR3 is TGTGCCAGCAGCGGGGGACTTTCCACCGGGGAGCTGTTTTTT.

The chain joins TRBV6-1 to TRBJ2-1; D is ambiguous. Between the trimmed V and J ends, which lost 3 bases and 3 bases, there was a span of 6 bases. Germline assignment: CDR1 MNHNS and CDR2 SASEGT. This CDR3 is built from 13 residues. CDR3 coding DNA: TGTGCCAGCAGTGAGGTTCTCTACAATGAGCAGTTCTTC. This codes for CASSEVLYNEQFF.

The CDR3 protein is CASSRSGTNEKLFF. CDR3 coding DNA: TGTGCCAGCTCACGGTCCGGCACCAATGAAAAACTGTTTTTT. V usage is TRBV18 and J usage is TRBJ1-4; D is undetermined. The germline V gene encodes CDR1 KGHSH and CDR2 LQKENI. Trimming removed 4 bases from V and 5 bases from J, with 11 bases in between. This CDR3 is 14 amino acids long.

This rearrangement joins TRBV5-5 to TRBJ2-3; no clear D gene. Trimming removed 2 bases from V and 1 base from J, with 5 bases in between. The germline gives CDR1 SGHKS, CDR2 YYEKEE (reference sequence). The CDR3 has 13 residues. DNA of the CDR3: TGTGCCAGCAGCTTTCAGGGCACAGATACGCAGTATTTT. Protein: CASSFQGTDTQYF. The full variable domain, its missing parts supplied by reference TRBV5-5 and TRBJ2-3, is DAGVTQSPTHLIKTRGQQVTLRCSPISGHKSVSWYQQVLGQGPQFIFQYYEKEERGRGNFPDRFSARQFPNYSSELNVNALLLGDSALYLCASSFQGTDTQYFGPGTRLTVL.